This T cell receptor (beta chain) was sequenced in a study of blood T cell repertoires in COVID-19. Turning to the study itself: Both acute and convalescent COVID-19 samples were obtained from the United States, Italy and Spain. PBMCs, B-cell-depleted T cells, or T cells provided the cDNA or gDNA that made up the material.

From germline, CDR1 is MNHEY and CDR2 SVGEGT. This CDR3 spans 17 amino acids. Trimming took 6 bases from V and 7 from J, leaving 25 bases between them. Original processing notes: Reference gene primer amplification gave estimated nucleated cell counts. Clones were sequenced by immunoSEQ multiplex PCR, and TCRdb holds only the in-frame ones, with some missing. Clone size and V and J calls were adopted from that table, with D and trimming inferred from the DNA. In the table there are 350,000 or so clones, about nine tenths of which are singletons. Donors were grouped by their self-reported clinical history.

This sequence originates from a woman in her 30s who had been exposed to COVID-19. This sequence joins TRBV6-2 or TRBV6-3 and TRBJ1-5, with a tentative D call TRBD1 (5 bases). The sequenced material came from PBMCs or T cells enriched from blood (not recorded which). CDR3 DNA sequence: TGTGCCAGCAGCCCCGGGTCCCGCGGGGACGTGTACCAGCCCCAGCATTTT. It codes for CASSPGSRGDVYQPQHF.